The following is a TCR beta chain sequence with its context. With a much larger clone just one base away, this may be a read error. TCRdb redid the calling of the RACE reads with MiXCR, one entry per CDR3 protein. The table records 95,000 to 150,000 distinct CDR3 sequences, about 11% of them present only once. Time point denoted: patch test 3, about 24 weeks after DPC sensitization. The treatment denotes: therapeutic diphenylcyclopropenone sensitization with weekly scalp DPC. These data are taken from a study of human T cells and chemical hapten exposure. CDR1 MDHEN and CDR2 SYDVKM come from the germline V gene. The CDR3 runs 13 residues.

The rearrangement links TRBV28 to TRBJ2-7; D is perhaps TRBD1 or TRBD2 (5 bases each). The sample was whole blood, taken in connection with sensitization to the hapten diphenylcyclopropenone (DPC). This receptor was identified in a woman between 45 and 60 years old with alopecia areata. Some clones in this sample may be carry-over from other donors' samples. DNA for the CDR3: TGTGCCAGCGGGACGCGTTTCTCCGACGAGCAGTACTTC. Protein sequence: CASGTRFSDEQYF.